Below, 13 T cell receptor beta chains from the same sample are listed, as sequenced in a study of blood T cell repertoires in COVID-19. Generated by immunoSEQ multiplex PCR, the TCRdb table keeps only in-frame clones and is missing some. The sample holds about 140,000 clones, 76% seen once. The specimen was peripheral blood. The receptors come from a woman older than 75 with active or convalescent COVID-19.

This clone was observed a handful of times. In DNA, the CDR3 is TGTGCCAGCAGCCTCGGACAGGACGGTCAGCCCCAGCATTTT. It codes for CASSLGQDGQPQHF. The chain employs TRBV5-6 and TRBJ1-5; TRBD1 matches 7 bases. CDR3 size: 14 residues. Germline V gene sequence: CDR1 SGHDT, CDR2 YYEEEE. V dropped 4 bases and J dropped 6; count of bases not matched to a gene: 7.

This clone was recorded at least ten times. The chain couples TRBV19 to TRBJ1-2, with no clear D. Trimming stripped 4 bases from V and 6 bases from J, with 6 bases between. The CDR3 runs to 11 residues. CDR1 is LNHDA, CDR2 SQIVND, per germline (reference sequence). CDR3 amino acids: CASSTGDGYTF. DNA for the CDR3: TGTGCCAGTAGTACGGGTGATGGCTACACCTTC.

The J gene is TRBJ2-7, the V gene TRBV2; D is possibly TRBD1 (6 bases). The length of the CDR3 is 14 residues. Trimming left V 7 bases short and J 3 bases short, with 16 bases between. CDR1 is SNHLY and CDR2 is FYNNEI in the germline V gene. CDR3 in DNA: TGTGCCAGCACTCAACAGGGTTTCCTCTACGAGCAGTACTTC. Its protein is CASTQQGFLYEQYF.

The chain is built from TRBV27 and TRBJ1-2; 8 nucleotides match TRBD1. The CDR3 runs 14 residues. Germline CDR1 MNHEY, CDR2 SMNVEV (reference sequence). The V segment lost 3 bases and the J segment 6 bases; nucleotides outside the gene matches: 6. The CDR3 DNA follows: TGTGCCAGCAGTTTGGGCAGGGGGCTGCATGGCTACACCTTC. Its translation: CASSLGRGLHGYTF.

The chain joins TRBV2 to TRBJ2-2, with 7 bases identical to TRBD1. V lost 7 bases and J lost 3; bases outside the gene matches: 8. Germline V CDR1 and CDR2: SNHLY, FYNNEI. This CDR3 has 15 amino acids. CDR3 residues: CASKMTGTDTGELFF. The CDR3 DNA reads as TGTGCCAGCAAAATGACAGGGACGGACACCGGGGAGCTGTTTTTT.

This sequence joins TRBV7-9 and TRBJ1-1; no clear D. The ends were cut back, 4 bases at V and 4 bases at J, with 16 bases in the middle. The CDR3 has 15 amino acids. CDR1 and CDR2 (germline): SEHNR, FQNEAQ (reference sequence). In DNA form, the CDR3 reads TGTGCCAGCAGCTCAGACGCGCGATCGGGCACTGAAGCTTTCTTT. Translation gives CASSSDARSGTEAFF.

This clone was detected many times. This rearrangement joins TRBV7-2 to TRBJ1-2; TRBD1 agrees at 7 bases. Looked up from germline, CDR1 is SGHTA and CDR2 is FQGNSA. J gave up 4 bases and V 5 bases, and 10 bases lay outside the gene matches. This CDR3 is 15 amino acids long. CDR3 region: CASSPQTGMSYGYTF. The CDR3 DNA sequence: TGTGCCAGCAGCCCTCAGACAGGGATGAGCTATGGCTACACCTTC.

This rearrangement joins TRBV12-3 or TRBV12-4 to TRBJ2-7, with 8 bases lining up with TRBD2. V trimming: 5 bases; J trimming: 3 bases; junction bases outside the gene matches: 3. This CDR3 contains 13 residues. The chain's CDR3 is CASSTSGSYEQYF. The CDR3 bases are TGTGCCAGCAGTACGAGCGGGAGCTACGAGCAGTACTTC.

This chain connects TRBV28 to TRBJ2-7; 9 bases match TRBD1. Germline V lookup: CDR1 MDHEN, CDR2 SYDVKM. Trimming removed 9 bases from V and 2 bases from J; junction bases left unmatched: 5. The CDR3 covers 13 residues. As DNA, the CDR3 is TGTGCCAGTGGGGACAGGGTCCCCTACGAGCAGTACTTC. This sequence encodes CASGDRVPYEQYF.

This chain connects TRBV30 to TRBJ1-2, with TRBD1 identical over 10 bases. This CDR3 has 13 residues. The trim removed 5 bases at V and 5 bases at J, leaving 5 bases unmatched. Germline lookup yields CDR1 GTSNPN and CDR2 SVGIG (reference sequence). Here the CDR3 reads CAWGDRGLYGYTF. CDR3 sequence (DNA): TGTGCCTGGGGGGACAGGGGATTGTATGGCTACACCTTC.

The chain carries TRBV19 and TRBJ1-1, with 8 bases aligning to TRBD1. V was pared by 6 bases and J by 3 bases, with 9 bases of the junction left unmatched. This CDR3 contains 15 residues. Germline V lookup: CDR1 LNHDA, CDR2 SQIVND (reference sequence). CDR3 sequence (DNA): TGTGCCAGTAGAGAACAGGGGGGCGCACACACTGAAGCTTTCTTT. Encoded protein: CASREQGGAHTEAFF.

This clone was counted once. This chain links TRBV27 with TRBJ2-5, with TRBD2 identical over 9 bases. The V and J ends lost 2 bases and 5 bases, in that order; junction bases with no gene match: 9. Germline CDR1 reads MNHEY; CDR2 reads SMNVEV (reference sequence). There are 16 residues in the CDR3. CDR3 region: CASSLLGGGAYETQYF. CDR3 nucleotides: TGTGCCAGCAGTTTACTTGGCGGGGGGGCCTATGAGACCCAGTACTTC.

The rearrangement links TRBV30 to TRBJ1-2; D gene ambiguous. Per the germline V gene, CDR1 is GTSNPN and CDR2 is SVGIG (reference sequence). This CDR3 has 12 amino acids. Between the trimmed V and J ends, which lost 2 bases and 7 bases, there was a span of 11 bases. CDR3 DNA: TGTGCCTGGAGTCTCTCCTCGGGTGGCTACACCTTC. It is translated as CAWSLSSGGYTF.